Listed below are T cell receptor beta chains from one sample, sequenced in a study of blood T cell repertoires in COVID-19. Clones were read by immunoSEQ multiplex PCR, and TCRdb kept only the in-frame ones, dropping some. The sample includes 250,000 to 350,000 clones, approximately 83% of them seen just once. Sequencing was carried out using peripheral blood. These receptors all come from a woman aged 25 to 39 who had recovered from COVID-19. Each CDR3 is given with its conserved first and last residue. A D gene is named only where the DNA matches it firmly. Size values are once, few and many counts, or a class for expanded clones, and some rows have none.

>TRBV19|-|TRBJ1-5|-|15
CASSIDDSGNQPQHF
TGTGCCAGTAGTATAGACGACAGTGGCAATCAGCCCCAGCATTTT
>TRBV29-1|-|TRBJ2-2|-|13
CSVEEYNTGELFF
TGCAGCGTTGAAGAGTACAATACCGGGGAGCTGTTTTTT
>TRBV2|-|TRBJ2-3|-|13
CASSAEGLDTQYF
TGTGCCAGCAGTGCCGAGGGCCTAGATACGCAGTATTTT
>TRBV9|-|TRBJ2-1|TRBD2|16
CASSAMTSGIYNEQFF
TGTGCCAGCAGCGCCATGACTAGCGGGATTTACAATGAGCAGTTCTTC
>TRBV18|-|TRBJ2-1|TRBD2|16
CASSPTGGASYNEQFF
TGTGCCAGCTCACCAACCGGGGGGGCTTCCTACAATGAGCAGTTCTTC
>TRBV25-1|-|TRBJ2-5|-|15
CASSEAGLPRETQYF
TGTGCCAGCAGTGAGGCAGGACTACCCAGGGAGACCCAGTACTTC
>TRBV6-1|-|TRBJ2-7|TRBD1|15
CASSELGDRWYEQYF
TGTGCCAGCAGTGAACTCGGGGACAGATGGTACGAGCAGTACTTC
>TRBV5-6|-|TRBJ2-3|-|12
CASSRTADTQYF
TGTGCCAGCAGTCGAACTGCAGATACGCAGTATTTT
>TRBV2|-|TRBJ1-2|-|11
CAIQIGYGYTF
TGTGCCATACAGATCGGCTATGGCTACACCTTC
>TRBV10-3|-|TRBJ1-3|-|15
CAISEGTGTGNTIYF
TGTGCCATCAGTGAGGGCACCGGGACAGGAAACACCATATATTTT
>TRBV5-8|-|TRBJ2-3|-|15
CASERAGTSTDTQYF
TGTGCCAGCGAAAGGGCGGGGACTAGCACAGATACGCAGTATTTT
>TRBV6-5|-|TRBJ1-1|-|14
CASSYSGPREEAFF
TGTGCCAGCAGTTATAGCGGTCCGAGGGAGGAAGCTTTCTTT
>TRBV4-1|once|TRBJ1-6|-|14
CASRALGRNSPLHF
TGCGCCAGCAGAGCTCTAGGCCGAAATTCACCCCTCCACTTT
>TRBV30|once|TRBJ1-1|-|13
CAWRETWNTEAFF
TGTGCCTGGAGGGAGACCTGGAACACTGAAGCTTTCTTT
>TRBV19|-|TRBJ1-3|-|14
CASSIMGAGNTIYF
TGTGCCAGTAGTATTATGGGAGCTGGAAACACCATATATTTT
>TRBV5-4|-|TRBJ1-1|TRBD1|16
CASSSQTGTDSTEAFF
TGTGCCAGCAGCTCCCAGACAGGGACGGATTCGACTGAAGCTTTCTTT
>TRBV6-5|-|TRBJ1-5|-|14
CASSYRGSNQPQHF
TGTGCCAGCAGTTACAGGGGAAGCAATCAGCCCCAGCATTTT
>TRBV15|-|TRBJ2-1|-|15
CATSSSGPGVSEQFF
TGTGCCACCAGCAGTTCTGGACCAGGGGTCAGTGAGCAGTTCTTC
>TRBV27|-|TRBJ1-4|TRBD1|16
CASSPHRGQGFEKLFF
TGTGCCAGCAGTCCGCACCGAGGACAGGGGTTTGAAAAACTGTTTTTT